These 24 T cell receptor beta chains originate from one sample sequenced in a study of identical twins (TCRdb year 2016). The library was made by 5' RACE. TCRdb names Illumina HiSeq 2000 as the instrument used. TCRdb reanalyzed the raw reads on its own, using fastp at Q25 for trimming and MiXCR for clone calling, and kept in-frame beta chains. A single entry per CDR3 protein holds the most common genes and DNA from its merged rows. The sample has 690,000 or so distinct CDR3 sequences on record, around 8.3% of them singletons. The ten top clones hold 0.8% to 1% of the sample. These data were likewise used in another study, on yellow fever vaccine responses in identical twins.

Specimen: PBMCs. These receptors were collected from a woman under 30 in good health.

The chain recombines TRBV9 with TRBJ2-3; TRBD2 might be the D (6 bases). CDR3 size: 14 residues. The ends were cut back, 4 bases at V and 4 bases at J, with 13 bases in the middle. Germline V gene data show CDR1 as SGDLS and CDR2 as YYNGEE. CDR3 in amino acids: CASSSPGLSDTQYF. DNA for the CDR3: TGTGCCAGCAGCTCTCCGGGACTTTCAGATACGCAGTATTTT.

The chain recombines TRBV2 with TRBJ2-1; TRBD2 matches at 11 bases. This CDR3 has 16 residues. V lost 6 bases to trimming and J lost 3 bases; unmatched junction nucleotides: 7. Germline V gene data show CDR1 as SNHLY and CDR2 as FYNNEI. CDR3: CASRELAGASYNEQFF. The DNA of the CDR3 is TGTGCCAGCAGGGAACTAGCGGGAGCTAGCTACAATGAGCAGTTCTTC.

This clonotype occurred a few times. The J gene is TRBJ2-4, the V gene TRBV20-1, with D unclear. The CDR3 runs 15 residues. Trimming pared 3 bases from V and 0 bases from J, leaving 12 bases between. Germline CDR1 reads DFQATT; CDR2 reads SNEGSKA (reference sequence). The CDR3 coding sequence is TGCAGTGCTAGGCCCATGAATCTAGCCAAAAACATTCAGTACTTC. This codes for CSARPMNLAKNIQYF.

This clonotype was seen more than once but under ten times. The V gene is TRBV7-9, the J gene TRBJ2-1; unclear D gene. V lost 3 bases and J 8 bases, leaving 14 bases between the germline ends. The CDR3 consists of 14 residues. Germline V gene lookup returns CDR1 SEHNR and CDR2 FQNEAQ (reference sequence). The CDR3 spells CASSLVLPGDEQFF. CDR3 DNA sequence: TGTGCCAGCAGCTTGGTACTACCCGGCGATGAGCAGTTCTTC.

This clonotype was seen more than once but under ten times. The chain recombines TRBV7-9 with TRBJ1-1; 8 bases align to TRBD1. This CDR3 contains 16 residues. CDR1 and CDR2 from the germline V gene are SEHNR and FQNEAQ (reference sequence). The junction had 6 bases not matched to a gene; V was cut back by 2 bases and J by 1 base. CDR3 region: CASSLRTGGGNTEAFF. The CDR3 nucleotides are TGTGCCAGCAGCTTACGAACAGGGGGTGGGAACACTGAAGCTTTCTTT.

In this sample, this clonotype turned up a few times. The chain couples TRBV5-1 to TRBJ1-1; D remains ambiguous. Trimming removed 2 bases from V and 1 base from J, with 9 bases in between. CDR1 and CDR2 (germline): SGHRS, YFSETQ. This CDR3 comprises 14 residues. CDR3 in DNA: TGCGCCAGCAGCTTCCGGGATACGAACACTGAAGCTTTCTTT. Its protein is CASSFRDTNTEAFF. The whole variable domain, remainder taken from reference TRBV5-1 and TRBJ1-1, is KAGVTQTPRYLIKTRGQQVTLSCSPISGHRSVSWYQQTPGQGLQFLFEYFSETQRNKGNFPGRFSGRQFSNSRSEMNVSTLELGDSALYLCASSFRDTNTEAFFGQGTRLTVV.

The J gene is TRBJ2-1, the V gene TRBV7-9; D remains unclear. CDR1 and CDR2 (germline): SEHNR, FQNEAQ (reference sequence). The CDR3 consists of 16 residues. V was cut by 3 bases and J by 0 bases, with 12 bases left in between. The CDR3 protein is CASSFGSRSSYNEQFF. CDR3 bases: TGTGCCAGCAGCTTTGGGTCTAGAAGCTCCTACAATGAGCAGTTCTTC.

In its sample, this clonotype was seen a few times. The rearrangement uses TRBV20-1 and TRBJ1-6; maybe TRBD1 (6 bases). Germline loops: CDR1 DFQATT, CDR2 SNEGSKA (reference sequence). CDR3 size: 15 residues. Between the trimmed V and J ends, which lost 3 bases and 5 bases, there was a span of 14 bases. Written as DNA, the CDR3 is TGCAGTGCTAGTCGCCCGGGACACGATAATTCACCCCTCCACTTT. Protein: CSASRPGHDNSPLHF.

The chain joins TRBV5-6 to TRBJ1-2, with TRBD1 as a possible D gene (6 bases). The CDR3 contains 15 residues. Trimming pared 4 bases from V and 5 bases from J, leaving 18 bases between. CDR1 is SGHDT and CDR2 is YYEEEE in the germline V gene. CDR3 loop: CASSPRDNTIYGYTF. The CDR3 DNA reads TGTGCCAGCAGCCCCCGGGACAACACGATTTATGGCTACACCTTC.

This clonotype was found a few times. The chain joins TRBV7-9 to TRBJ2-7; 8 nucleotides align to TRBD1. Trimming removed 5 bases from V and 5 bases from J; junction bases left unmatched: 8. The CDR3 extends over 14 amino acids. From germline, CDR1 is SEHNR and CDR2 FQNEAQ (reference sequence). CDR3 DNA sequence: TGTGCCAGCAGCGTCGGACAGGGAGCCGACGAGCAGTACTTC. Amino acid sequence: CASSVGQGADEQYF.

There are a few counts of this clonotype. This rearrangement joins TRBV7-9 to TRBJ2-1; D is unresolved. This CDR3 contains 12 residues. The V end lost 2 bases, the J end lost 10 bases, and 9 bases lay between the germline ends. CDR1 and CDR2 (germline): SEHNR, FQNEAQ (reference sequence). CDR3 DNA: TGTGCCAGCAGCTTAAATGTAGGGGAGCAGTTCTTC. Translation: CASSLNVGEQFF.

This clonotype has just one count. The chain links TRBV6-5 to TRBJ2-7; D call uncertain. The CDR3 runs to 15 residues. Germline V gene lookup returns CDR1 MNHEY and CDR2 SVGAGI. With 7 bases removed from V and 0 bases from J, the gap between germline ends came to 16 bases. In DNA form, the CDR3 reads TGTGCCAGCAAGTTACAAGTCCAGGCCTCCTACGAGCAGTACTTC. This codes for CASKLQVQASYEQYF.

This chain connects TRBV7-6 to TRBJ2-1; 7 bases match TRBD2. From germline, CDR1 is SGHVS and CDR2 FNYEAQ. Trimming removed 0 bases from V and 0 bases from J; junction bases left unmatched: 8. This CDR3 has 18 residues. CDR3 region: CASSLAGSGTISYNEQFF. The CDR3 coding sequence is TGTGCCAGCAGCTTAGCAGGGAGCGGGACCATCTCCTACAATGAGCAGTTCTTC.

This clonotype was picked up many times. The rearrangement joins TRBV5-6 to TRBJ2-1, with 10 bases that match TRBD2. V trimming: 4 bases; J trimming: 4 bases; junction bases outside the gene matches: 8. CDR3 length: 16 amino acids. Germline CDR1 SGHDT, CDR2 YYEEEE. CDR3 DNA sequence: TGTGCCAGCAGCCAGTGGGGACTAGCGTATTACAATGAGCAGTTCTTC. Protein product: CASSQWGLAYYNEQFF.

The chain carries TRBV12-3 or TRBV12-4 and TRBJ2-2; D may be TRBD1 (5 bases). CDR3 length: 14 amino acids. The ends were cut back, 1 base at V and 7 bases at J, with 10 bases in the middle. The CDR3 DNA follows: TGTGCCAGCAGTTTAGATCAGGGAAACGGGGAGCTGTTTTTT. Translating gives CASSLDQGNGELFF.

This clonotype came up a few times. CDR3 residues: CASSFFSRTVGTQYF. CDR3 sequence (DNA): TGTGCCAGCAGCTTTTTTTCCCGCACCGTGGGTACGCAGTATTTT. The chain uses TRBV7-9 and TRBJ2-3; D not resolved. V dropped 3 bases and J dropped 8 bases, with 18 bases sitting between them. CDR1 SEHNR and CDR2 FQNEAQ come from the germline V gene (reference sequence). The CDR3 contains 15 residues.

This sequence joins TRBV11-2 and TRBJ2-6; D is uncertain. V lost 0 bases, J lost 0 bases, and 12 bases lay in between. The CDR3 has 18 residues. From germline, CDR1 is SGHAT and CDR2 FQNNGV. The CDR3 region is CASSLDPPNLSGANVLTF. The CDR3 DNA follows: TGTGCCAGCAGCTTAGACCCCCCCAACCTCTCTGGGGCCAACGTCCTGACTTTC.

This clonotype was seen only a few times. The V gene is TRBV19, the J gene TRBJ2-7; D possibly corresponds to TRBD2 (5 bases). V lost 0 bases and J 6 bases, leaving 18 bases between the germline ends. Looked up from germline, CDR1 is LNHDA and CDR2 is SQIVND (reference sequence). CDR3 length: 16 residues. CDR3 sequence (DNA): TGTGCCAGTAGTATAGATCCCGGACTCCTACCGGGCGAGCAGTACTTC. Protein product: CASSIDPGLLPGEQYF. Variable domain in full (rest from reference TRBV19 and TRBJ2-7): DGGITQSPKYLFRKEGQNVTLSCEQNLNHDAMYWYRQDPGQGLRLIYYSQIVNDFQKGDIAEGYSVSREKKESFPLTVTSAQKNPTAFYLCASSIDPGLLPGEQYFGPGTRLTVT.

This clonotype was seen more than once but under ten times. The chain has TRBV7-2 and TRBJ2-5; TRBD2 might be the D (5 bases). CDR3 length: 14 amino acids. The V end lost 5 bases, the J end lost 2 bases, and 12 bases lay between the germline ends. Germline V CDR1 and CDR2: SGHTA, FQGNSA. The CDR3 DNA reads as TGTGCCAGCAGCAGAGAGCGGCTTCAAGAGACCCAGTACTTC. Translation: CASSRERLQETQYF.

CDR3 coding DNA: TGTGCCAGCAGTAAGGTGGGGGGAGGTTCGACCTACAATGAGCAGTTCTTC. Amino acid sequence: CASSKVGGGSTYNEQFF. The chain has TRBV6-1 and TRBJ2-1; D is possibly TRBD2 (6 bases). Germline values: CDR1 MNHNS, CDR2 SASEGT. Trimming took 5 bases from V and 2 from J, leaving 19 bases between them. The CDR3 spans 17 residues.

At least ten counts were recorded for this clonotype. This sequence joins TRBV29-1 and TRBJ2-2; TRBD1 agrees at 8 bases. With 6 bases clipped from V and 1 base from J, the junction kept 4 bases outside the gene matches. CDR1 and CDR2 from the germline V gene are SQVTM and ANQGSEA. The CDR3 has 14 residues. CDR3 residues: CSVTGTGNTGELFF. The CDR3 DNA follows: TGCAGCGTGACCGGGACAGGGAACACCGGGGAGCTGTTTTTT.

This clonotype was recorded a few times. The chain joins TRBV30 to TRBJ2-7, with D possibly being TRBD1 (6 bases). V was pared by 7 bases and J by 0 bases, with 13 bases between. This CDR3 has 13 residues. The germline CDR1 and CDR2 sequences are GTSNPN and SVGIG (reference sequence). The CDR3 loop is CAFEDSLSYEQYF. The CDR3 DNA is TGTGCCTTCGAGGACAGCCTCTCCTACGAGCAGTACTTC.

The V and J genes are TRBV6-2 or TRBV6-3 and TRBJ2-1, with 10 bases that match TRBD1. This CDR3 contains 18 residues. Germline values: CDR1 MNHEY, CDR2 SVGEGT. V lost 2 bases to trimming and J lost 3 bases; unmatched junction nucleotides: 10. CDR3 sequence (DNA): TGTGCCAGCAGTTACGACCCCAGGACAGGGGGGGACTACAATGAGCAGTTCTTC. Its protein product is CASSYDPRTGGDYNEQFF.

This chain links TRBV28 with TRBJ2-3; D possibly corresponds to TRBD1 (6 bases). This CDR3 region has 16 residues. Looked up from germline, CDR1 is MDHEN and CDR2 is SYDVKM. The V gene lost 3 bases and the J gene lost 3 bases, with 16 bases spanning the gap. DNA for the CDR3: TGTGCCAGCAGTTTTCCTTTACAGGGTTTGACAGATACGCAGTATTTT. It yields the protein CASSFPLQGLTDTQYF.